This T cell receptor (beta chain) derives from a study of identical twins. Whole-study results and caveats: Cord blood beta clonotypes that were abundant carried fewer insertions, and memory repertoires showed no such trend. Instead of following the same donors, the conclusions were based on cross-sectional statistical analysis.

A note on this clonotype: Antigen unknown.

TCRdb used MiXCR to reprocess the 5' RACE reads, holding one entry per CDR3 protein. The sample shows a few hundred thousand distinct CDR3 sequences, 9% to 15% of them seen only once. Germline-derived CDR1 and CDR2 are SEHNR and FQNEAQ (reference sequence). With 1 base removed from V and 2 bases from J, the gap between germline ends came to 15 bases. The length of the CDR3 is 16 residues. Separately, the same data were catalogued under a study of yellow fever vaccine responses in identical twins.

The origin of this receptor is a woman under 30 in good health. This chain uses TRBV7-9 with TRBJ2-7, with D possibly being TRBD1 (6 bases). The sequenced sample was CD8+ T cells sorted from blood. CDR3: CASSLGVGTPTYEQYF. In nucleotides, the CDR3 is TGTGCCAGCAGCTTAGGAGTCGGGACACCGACCTACGAGCAGTACTTC.